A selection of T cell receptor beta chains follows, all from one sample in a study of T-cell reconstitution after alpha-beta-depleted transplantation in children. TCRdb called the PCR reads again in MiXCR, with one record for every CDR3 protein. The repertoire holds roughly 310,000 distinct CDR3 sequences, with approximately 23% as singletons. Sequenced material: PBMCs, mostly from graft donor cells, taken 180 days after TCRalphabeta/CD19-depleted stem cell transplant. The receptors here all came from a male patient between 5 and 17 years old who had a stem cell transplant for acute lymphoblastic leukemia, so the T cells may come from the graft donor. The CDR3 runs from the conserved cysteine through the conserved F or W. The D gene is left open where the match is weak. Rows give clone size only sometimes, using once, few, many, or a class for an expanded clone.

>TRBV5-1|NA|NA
CASSLAQGASHYGYTF
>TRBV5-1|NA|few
CASSLVAGAEAFF
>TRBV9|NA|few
CASSVGVAENFEQYF
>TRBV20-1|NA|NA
CSASRGTFLSSYNEQFF
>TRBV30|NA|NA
CAWSVFVGIQYF
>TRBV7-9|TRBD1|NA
CASSFRGTENTEAFF
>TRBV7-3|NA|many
CASSLIQNTGELFF
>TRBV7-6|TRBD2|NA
CASSLAGGTFEQFF
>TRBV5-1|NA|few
CASSLVLRRENYNEQFF
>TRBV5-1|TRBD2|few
CASSTGTSEYEQYF
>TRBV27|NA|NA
CASSLGRQSFQPQHF
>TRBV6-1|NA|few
CASSPQSLGRRDRQETQYF
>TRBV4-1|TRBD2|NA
CASSPGLAEMGDTQYF
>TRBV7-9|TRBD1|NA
CASSSDRVYEQFF
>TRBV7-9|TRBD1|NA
CASSPHRGRATNEKLFF
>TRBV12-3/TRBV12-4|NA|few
CASSREDEKLFF
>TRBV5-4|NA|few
CASSLAGAGFYEQYF
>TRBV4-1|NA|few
CASSQEGRQQETQYF
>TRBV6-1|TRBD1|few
CATVLHRDSFYEQYF
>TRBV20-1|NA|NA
CSARRPAAVFEQYF
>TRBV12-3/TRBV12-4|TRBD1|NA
CASRGQGPFSGANVLTF
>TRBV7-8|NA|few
CASSRFGSRETQYF
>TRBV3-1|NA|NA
CASSLTTGQETQYF
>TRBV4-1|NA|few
CASSQLIGGLGQETQYF
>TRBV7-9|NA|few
CASSLRKTGSTDTQYF
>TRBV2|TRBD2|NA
CASSLLIAGDTDTQYF
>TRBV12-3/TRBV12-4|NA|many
CASSPNWGRAAFF
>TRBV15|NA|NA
CATSRGPFEMEKLFF
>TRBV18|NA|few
CASSPAGAVPYEQYF
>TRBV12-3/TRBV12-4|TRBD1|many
CASSLKGAAGYTF
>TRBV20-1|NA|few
CSARGGVSIGTTYEQYF
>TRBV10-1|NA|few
CASSESRSVQETQYF
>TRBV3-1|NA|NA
CASSQDEQNTEAFF
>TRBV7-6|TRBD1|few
CASSYDRADGELFF
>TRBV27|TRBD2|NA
CASGRGIDTQYF
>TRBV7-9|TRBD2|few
CASSFHKPLAGTGEQYF
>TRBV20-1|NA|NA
CSARRPIGAYEQYF
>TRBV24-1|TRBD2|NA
CATSDGPGLGKHEQFF
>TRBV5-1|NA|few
CASNPGGYEQFF
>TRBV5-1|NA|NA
CASSIPGTPQGYGYTF
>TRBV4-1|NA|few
CASSQEHSEGPYYGYTF
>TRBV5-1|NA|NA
CASSFALTLREQYF
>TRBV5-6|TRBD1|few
CASSGGQKADTQYF
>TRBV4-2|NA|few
CASSQDGGTFSYEQYF
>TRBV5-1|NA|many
CASSLVANYGYTF
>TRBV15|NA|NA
CATSPDRPSYNEQFF
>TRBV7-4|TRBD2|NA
CASSLKGPAASGRASSYNEQFF
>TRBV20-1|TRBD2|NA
CSASSSGRLYEQYF
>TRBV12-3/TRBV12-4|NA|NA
CASREQGNTEAFF
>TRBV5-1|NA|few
CASSLVRSNTGELFF
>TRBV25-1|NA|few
CASVAGGSYEQYF
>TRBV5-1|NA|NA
CASVRRVGSSYNEQFF
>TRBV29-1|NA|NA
CSVSSGSPYNEQFF
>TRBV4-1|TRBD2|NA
CASSQDHSSGVSGANVLTF
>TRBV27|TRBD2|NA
CASRPLAGGSYEQYF
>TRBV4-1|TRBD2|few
CASRMPGTRTGELFF
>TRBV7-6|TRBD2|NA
CASSPGAHWVAGEEKDTQYF